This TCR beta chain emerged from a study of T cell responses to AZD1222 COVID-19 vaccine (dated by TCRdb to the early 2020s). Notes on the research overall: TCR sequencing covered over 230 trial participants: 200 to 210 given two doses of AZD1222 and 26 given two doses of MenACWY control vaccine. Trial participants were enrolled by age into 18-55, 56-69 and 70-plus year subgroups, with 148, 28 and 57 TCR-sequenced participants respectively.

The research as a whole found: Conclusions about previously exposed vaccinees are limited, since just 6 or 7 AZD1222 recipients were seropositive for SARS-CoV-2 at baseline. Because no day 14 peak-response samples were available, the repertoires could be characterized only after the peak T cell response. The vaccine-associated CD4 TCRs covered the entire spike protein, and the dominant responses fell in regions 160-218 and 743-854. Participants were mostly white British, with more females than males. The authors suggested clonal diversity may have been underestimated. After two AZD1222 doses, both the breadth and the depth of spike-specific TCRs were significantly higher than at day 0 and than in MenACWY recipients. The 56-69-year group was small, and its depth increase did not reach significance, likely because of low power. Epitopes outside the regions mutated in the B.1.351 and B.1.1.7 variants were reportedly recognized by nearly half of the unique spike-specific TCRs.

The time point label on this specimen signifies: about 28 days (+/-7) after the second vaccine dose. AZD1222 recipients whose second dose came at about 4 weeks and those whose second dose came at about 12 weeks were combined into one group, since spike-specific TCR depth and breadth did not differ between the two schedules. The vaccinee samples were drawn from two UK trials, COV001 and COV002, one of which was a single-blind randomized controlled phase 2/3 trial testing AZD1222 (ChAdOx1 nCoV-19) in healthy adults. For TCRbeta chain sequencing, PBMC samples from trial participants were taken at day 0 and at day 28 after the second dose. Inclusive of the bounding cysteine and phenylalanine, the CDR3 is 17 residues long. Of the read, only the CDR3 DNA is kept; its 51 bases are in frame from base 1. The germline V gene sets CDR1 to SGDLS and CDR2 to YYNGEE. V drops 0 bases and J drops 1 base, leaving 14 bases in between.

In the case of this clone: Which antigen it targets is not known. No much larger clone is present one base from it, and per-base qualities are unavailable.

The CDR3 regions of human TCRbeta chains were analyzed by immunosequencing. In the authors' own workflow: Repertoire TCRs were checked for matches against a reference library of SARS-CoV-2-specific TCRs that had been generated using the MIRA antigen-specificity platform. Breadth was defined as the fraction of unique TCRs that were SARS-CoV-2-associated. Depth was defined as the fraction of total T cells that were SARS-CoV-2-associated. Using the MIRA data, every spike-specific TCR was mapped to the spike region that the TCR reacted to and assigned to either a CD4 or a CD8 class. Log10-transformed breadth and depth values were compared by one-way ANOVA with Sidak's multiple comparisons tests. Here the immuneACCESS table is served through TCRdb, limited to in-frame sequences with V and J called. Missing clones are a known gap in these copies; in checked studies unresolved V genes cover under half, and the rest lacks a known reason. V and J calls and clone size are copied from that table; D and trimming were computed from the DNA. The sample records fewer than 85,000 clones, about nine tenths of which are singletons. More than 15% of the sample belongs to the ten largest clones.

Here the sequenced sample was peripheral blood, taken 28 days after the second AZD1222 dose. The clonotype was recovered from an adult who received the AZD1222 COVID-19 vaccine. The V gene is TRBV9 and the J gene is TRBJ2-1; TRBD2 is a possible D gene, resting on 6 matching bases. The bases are TGTGCCAGCAGCGTAGGGTTAGCGGATTATTCCTACAATGAGCAGTTCTTC. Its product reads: CASSVGLADYSYNEQFF.